This T cell receptor beta chain was profiled in a study of blood T cells in healthy people across ages. The CDR3 consists of 13 residues. Deletions cut 0 bases from V and 8 bases from J, with 8 bases between. Germline-derived CDR1 and CDR2 are MNHEY and SMNVEV (reference sequence). It was with a sample-barcoded 5' primer and a J-beta primer mix that a second PCR of roughly 7 to 12 cycles was run. Tagging of each cDNA molecule was performed by a template-switch adaptor with 12 random nucleotides. MiXCR, run by TCRdb on the 5' RACE reads, gives a single entry per CDR3 protein. The table lists 750,000 or so distinct CDR3 sequences, about 25% of them singletons, with roughly a tenth in the top ten. These same data were also listed under a study on T cells of mothers and their children. From that study: Compared with unrelated pairs, related mother-child pairs had slightly higher, non-significant overlap.

The origin of this receptor is a boy aged 5-17 years in good health. The material sequenced was blood. The rearrangement uses TRBV27 and TRBJ2-1, with D possibly matching TRBD1 (5 bases). The CDR3 spells CASSLSRAHEQFF. DNA for the CDR3: TGTGCCAGCAGTTTATCCAGGGCCCATGAGCAGTTCTTC.